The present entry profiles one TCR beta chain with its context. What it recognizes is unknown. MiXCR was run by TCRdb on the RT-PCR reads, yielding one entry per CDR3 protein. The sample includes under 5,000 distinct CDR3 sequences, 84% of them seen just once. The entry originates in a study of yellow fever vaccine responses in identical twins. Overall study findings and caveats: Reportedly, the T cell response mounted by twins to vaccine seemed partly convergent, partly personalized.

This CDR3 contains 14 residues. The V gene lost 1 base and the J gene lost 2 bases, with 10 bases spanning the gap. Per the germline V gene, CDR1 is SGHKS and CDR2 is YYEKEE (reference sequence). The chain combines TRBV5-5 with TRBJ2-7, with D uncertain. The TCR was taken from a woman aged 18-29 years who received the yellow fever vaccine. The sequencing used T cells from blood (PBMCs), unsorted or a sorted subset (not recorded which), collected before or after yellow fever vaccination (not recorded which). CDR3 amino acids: CASSLLESPYEQYF. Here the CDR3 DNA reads TGTGCCAGCAGCTTGTTAGAGAGTCCCTACGAGCAGTACTTC.